These 3 T cell receptor beta chains originate from one sample sequenced in a study of T cells in Graves' hyperthyroidism and ophthalmopathy. Template material for amplifying TCR beta CDR3 regions consisted of RNA transcripts. The HTBI primer set served for first-round RT-PCR of the TCR CDR3. TCRdb itself ran the multiplex PCR reads through MiXCR, one entry per CDR3 protein. The sample carries around 600,000 distinct CDR3 sequences, about 14% recorded once. Source material: blood. The receptors were gathered from a woman aged 18-30 years with Graves' ophthalmopathy.

In this sample, this clonotype turned up many times. The chain combines TRBV12-3 or TRBV12-4 with TRBJ2-3; tentative D call: TRBD1 (6 bases). This CDR3 is 15 amino acids long. The V end lost 2 bases, the J end lost 0 bases, and 9 bases lay between the germline ends. CDR3 amino acids: CASSLWQGSTDTQYF. The CDR3 DNA reads TGTGCCAGCAGTTTATGGCAGGGGAGCACAGATACGCAGTATTTT.

In its sample, this clonotype was seen a few times. This chain uses TRBV3-1 with TRBJ2-2; no clear D gene. Trimming took off 0 bases at V and 2 bases at J, with 13 bases between the two ends. Per the germline V gene, CDR1 is LGHDT and CDR2 is YNNKEL (reference sequence). CDR3 length: 17 amino acids. The CDR3 region is CASSQEGRTLNTGELFF. The CDR3 DNA sequence: TGTGCCAGCAGCCAAGAAGGCCGGACCTTAAACACCGGGGAGCTGTTTTTT.

This clonotype was found many times. The chain couples TRBV30 to TRBJ2-7; 9 positions match TRBD2. This CDR3 comprises 15 residues. CDR1 GTSNPN and CDR2 SVGIG come from the germline V gene (reference sequence). The trim removed 2 bases at V and 4 bases at J, leaving 9 bases unmatched. As DNA, the CDR3 is TGTGCCTGGAGTCAACATAGCGGGAGTGGGTACGAGCAGTACTTC. It codes for CAWSQHSGSGYEQYF.